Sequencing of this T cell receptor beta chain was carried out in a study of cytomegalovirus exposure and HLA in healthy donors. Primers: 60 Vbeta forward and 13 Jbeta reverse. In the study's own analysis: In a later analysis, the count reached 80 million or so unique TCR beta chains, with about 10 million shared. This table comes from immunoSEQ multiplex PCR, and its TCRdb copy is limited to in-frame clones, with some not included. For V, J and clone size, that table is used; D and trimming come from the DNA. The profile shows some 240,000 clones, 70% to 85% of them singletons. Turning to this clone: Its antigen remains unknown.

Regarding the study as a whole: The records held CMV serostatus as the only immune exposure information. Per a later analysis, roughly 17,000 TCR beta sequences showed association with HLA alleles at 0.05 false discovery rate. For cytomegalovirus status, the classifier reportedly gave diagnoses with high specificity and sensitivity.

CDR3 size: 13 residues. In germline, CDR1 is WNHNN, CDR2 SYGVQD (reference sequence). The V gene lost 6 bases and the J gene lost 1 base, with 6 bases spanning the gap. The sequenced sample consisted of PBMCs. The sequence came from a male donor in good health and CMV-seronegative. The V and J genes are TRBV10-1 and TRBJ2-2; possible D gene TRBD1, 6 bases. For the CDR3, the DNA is TGCGCCAGCAGCAGGGGGAACACCGGGGAGCTGTTTTTT. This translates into CASSRGNTGELFF.